This T cell receptor (beta chain) was found in a study of cytomegalovirus exposure and HLA in healthy donors. This CDR3 comprises 11 residues. The germline V gene encodes CDR1 GTSNPN and CDR2 SVGIG (reference sequence). V was pared by 2 bases and J by 5 bases, with 6 bases between. The donors were healthy bone marrow donors. Though nominally healthy at sampling, donors likely had unrecorded immune exposures. Concerning this clone itself: Its target is not known.

Primers: 60 Vbeta forward and 13 Jbeta reverse. Sequencing was performed with immunoSEQ multiplex PCR; in TCRdb, only in-frame clones are kept and a portion is missing. The sample comprises 150,000 to 200,000 clones, about 80% of which are singletons, and under 1.5% rests with the top ten. General observations from the study: Trimming of TCR beta V- and J-genes showed a link, identified in a later analysis, to a missense DCLRE1C variant. The authors judged a highly shared variant cluster likely a sequencing artifact.

This rearrangement joins TRBV30 to TRBJ1-1; D gene uncertain. This TCR was sampled from a man aged 25-45 years in good health and CMV-seronegative. Sequencing was done on a sample of PBMCs. The CDR3 coding sequence is TGTGCCTGGAGTTCCTATACTGAAGCTTTCTTT. This encodes CAWSSYTEAFF. The whole variable domain, filled in from reference TRBV30 and TRBJ1-1, reads SQTIHQWPATLVQPVGSPLSLECTVEGTSNPNLYWYRQAAGRGLQLLFYSVGIGQISSEVPQNLSASRPQDRQFILSSKKLLLSDSGFYLCAWSSYTEAFFGQGTRLTVV.